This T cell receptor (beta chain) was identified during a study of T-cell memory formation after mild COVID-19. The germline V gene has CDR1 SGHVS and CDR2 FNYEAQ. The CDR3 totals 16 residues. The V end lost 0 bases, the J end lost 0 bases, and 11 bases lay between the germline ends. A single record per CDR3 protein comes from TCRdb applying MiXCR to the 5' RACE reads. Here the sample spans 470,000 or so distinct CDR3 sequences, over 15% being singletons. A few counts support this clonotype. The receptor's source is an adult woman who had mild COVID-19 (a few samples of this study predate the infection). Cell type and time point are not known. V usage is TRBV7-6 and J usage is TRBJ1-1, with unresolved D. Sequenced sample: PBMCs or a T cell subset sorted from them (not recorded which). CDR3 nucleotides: TGTGCCAGCAGCTTAGCGCCCCAGGTCTTGAACACTGAAGCTTTCTTT. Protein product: CASSLAPQVLNTEAFF.